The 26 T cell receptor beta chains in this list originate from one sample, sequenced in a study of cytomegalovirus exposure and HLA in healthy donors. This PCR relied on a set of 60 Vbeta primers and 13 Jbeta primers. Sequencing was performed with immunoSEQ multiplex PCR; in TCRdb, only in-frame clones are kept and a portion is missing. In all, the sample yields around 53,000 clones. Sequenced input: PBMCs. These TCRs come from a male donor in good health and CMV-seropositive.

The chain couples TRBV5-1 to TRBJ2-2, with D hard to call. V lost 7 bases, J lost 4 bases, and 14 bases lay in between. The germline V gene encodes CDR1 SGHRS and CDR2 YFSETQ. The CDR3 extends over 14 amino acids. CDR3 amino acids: CASHRRGGTGELFF. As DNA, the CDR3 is TGCGCCAGCCACCGACGCGGCGGCACCGGGGAGCTGTTTTTT.

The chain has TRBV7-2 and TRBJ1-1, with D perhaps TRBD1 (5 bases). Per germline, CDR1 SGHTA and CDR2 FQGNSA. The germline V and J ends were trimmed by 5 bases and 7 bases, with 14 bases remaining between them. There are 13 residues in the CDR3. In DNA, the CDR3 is TGTGCCAGCAGCCCTGTCCCGACAGTTGAAGCTTTCTTT. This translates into CASSPVPTVEAFF.

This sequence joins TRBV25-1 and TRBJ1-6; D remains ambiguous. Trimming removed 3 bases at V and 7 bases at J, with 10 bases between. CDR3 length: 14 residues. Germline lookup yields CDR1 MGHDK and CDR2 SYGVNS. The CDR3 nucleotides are TGTGCCAGCAGTGACCCCACGGGAAATTCACCCCTCCACTTT. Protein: CASSDPTGNSPLHF.

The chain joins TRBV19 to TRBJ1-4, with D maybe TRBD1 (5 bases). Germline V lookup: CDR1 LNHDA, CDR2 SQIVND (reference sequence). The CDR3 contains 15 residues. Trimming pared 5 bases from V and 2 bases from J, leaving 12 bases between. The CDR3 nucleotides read TGTGCCAGTAGTCCAAGACAGACGACTAATGAAAAACTGTTTTTT. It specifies CASSPRQTTNEKLFF.

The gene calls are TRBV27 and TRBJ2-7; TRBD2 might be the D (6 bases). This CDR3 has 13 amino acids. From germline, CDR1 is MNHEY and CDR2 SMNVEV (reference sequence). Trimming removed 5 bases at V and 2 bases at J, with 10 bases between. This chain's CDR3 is CASSPGLPYEQYF. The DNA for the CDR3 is TGTGCCAGCAGTCCGGGACTTCCCTACGAGCAGTACTTC.

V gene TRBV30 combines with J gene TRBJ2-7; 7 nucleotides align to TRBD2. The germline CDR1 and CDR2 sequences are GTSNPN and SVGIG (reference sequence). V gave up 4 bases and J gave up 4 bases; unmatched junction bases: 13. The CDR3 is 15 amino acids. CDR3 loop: CAWTASGLEGYEQYF. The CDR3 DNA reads TGTGCCTGGACGGCTAGCGGACTAGAGGGGTACGAGCAGTACTTC.

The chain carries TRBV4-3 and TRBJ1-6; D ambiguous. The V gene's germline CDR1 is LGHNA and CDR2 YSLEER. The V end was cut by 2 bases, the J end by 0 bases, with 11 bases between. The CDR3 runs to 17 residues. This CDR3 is CASSQMSAGSYNSPLHF. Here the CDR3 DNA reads TGCGCCAGCAGCCAAATGAGTGCCGGCTCCTATAATTCACCCCTCCACTTT.

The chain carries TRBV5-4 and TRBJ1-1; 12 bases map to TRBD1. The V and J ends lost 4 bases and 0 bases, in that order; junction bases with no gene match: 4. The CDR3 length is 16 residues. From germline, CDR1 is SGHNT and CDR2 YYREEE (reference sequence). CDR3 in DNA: TGTGCCAGCAGCGGGGGGACAGGGGGCATGAACACTGAAGCTTTCTTT. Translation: CASSGGTGGMNTEAFF.

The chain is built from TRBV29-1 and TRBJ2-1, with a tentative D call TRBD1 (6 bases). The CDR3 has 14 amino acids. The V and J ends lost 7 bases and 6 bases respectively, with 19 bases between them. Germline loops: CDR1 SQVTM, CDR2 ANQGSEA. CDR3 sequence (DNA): TGCAGCGCCTCCGGGACAATTTTGCCCAATGAGCAGTTCTTC. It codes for CSASGTILPNEQFF.

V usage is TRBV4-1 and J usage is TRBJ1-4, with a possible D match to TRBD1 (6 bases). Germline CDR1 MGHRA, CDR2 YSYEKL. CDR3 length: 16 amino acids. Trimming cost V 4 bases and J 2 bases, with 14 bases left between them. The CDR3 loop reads CASSRRITGTNEKLFF. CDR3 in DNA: TGCGCCAGCAGCCGTCGGATAACAGGGACTAATGAAAAACTGTTTTTT.

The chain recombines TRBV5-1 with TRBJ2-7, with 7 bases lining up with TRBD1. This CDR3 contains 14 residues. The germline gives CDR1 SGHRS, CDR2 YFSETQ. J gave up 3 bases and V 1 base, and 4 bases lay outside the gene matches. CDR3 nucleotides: TGCGCCAGCAGCTTGACAGGGGCGAACTACGAGCAGTACTTC. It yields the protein CASSLTGANYEQYF. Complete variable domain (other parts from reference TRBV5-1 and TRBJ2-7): KAGVTQTPRYLIKTRGQQVTLSCSPISGHRSVSWYQQTPGQGLQFLFEYFSETQRNKGNFPGRFSGRQFSNSRSEMNVSTLELGDSALYLCASSLTGANYEQYFGPGTRLTVT.

CDR3 nucleotide sequence: TGTGCCAGCGGACTGGGACAAGCAAGTGAAAAACTGTTTTTT. Protein: CASGLGQASEKLFF. The chain has TRBV6-5 and TRBJ1-4, with D maybe TRBD1 (6 bases). CDR1 and CDR2 from the germline V gene are MNHEY and SVGAGI. V lost 8 bases and J 7 bases, leaving 17 bases between the germline ends. The CDR3 has 14 amino acids.

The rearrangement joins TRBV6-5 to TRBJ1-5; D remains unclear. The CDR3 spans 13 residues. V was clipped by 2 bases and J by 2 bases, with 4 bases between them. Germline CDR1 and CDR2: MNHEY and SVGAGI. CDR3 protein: CASSYQGNQPQHF. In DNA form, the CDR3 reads TGTGCCAGCAGTTACCAGGGCAATCAGCCCCAGCATTTT.

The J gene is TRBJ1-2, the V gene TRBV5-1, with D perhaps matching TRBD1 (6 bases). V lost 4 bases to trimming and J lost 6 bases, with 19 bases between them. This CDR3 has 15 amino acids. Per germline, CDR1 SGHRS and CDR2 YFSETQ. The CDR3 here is CASSQMGGGRDGYTF. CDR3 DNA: TGCGCCAGCAGCCAAATGGGGGGGGGCAGAGATGGCTACACCTTC.

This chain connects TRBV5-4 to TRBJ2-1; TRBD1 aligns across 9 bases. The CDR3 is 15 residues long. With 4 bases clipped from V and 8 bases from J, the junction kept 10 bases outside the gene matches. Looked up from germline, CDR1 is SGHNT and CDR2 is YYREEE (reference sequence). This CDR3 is CASSPGTGWRDEQFF. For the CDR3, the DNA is TGTGCCAGCAGCCCAGGGACAGGGTGGCGGGATGAGCAGTTCTTC. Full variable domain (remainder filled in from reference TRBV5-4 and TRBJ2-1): ETGVTQSPTHLIKTRGQQVTLRCSSQSGHNTVSWYQQALGQGPQFIFQYYREEENGRGNFPPRFSGLQFPNYSSELNVNALELDDSALYLCASSPGTGWRDEQFFGPGTRLTVL.

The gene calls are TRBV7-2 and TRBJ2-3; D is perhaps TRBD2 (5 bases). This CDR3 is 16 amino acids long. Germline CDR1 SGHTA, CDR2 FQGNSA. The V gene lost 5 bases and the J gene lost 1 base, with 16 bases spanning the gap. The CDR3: CASSPKVGAGTDTQYF. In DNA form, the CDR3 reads TGTGCCAGCAGCCCGAAGGTGGGAGCTGGCACAGATACGCAGTATTTT.

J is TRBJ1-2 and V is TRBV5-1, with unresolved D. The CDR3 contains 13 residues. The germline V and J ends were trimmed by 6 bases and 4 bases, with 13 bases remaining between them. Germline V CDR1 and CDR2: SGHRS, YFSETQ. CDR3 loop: CASTRGPSYGYTF. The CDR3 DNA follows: TGCGCCAGCACCCGGGGTCCTTCCTATGGCTACACCTTC.

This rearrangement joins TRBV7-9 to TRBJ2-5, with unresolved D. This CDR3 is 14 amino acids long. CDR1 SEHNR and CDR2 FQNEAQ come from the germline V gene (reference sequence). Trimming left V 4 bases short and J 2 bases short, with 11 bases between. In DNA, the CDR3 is TGTGCCAGCAGCTATGACACCCAACAAGAGACCCAGTACTTC. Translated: CASSYDTQQETQYF.

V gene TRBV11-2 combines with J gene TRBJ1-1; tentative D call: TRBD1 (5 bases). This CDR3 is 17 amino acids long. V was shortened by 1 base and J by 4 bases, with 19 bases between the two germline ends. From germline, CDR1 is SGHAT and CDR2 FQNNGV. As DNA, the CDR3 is TGTGCCAGCAGCTTAGGGGCAGGGTTTCTGTTGAGCACTGAAGCTTTCTTT. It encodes CASSLGAGFLLSTEAFF.

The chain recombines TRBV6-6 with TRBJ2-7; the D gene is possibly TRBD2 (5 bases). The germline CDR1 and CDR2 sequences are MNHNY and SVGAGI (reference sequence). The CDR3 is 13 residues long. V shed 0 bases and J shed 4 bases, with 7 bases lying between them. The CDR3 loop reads CASSYSWTYEQYF. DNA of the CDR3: TGTGCCAGCAGTTACTCCTGGACTTACGAGCAGTACTTC.

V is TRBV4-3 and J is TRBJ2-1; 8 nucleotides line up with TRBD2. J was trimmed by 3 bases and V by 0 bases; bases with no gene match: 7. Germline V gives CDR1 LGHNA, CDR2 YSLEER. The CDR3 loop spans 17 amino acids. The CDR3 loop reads CASSQEGWTSSYNEQFF. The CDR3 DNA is TGCGCCAGCAGCCAAGAAGGTTGGACTAGCAGCTACAATGAGCAGTTCTTC.

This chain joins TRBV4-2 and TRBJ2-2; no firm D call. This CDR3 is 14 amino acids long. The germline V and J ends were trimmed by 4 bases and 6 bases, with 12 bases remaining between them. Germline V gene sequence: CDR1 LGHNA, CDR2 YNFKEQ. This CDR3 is CASSPTPTAGELFF. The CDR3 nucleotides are TGTGCCAGCAGCCCAACACCGACTGCCGGGGAGCTGTTTTTT.

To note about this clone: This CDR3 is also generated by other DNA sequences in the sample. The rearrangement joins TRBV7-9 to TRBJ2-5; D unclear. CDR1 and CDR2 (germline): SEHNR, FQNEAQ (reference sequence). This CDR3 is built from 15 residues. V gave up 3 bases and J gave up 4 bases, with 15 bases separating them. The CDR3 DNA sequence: TGTGCCAGCAGCTTTCCAGACTTGTGGCGAGAGACCCAGTACTTC. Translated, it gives CASSFPDLWRETQYF.

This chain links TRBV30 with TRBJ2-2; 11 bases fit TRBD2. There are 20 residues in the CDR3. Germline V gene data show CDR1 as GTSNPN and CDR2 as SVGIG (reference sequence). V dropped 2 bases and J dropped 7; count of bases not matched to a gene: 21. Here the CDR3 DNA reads TGTGCCTGGAGTCCCCTCGTAAGGGCTAGCGGGGGGCTCCTACACGGGGAGCTGTTTTTT. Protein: CAWSPLVRASGGLLHGELFF. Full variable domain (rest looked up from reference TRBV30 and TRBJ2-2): SQTIHQWPATLVQPVGSPLSLECTVEGTSNPNLYWYRQAAGRGLQLLFYSVGIGQISSEVPQNLSASRPQDRQFILSSKKLLLSDSGFYLCAWSPLVRASGGLLHGELFFGEGSRLTVL.

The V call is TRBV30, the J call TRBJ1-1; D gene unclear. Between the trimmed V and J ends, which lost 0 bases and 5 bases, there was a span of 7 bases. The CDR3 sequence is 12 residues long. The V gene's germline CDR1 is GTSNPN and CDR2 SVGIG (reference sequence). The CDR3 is CAWSVLGTEAFF. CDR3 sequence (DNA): TGTGCCTGGAGTGTACTAGGGACTGAAGCTTTCTTT.

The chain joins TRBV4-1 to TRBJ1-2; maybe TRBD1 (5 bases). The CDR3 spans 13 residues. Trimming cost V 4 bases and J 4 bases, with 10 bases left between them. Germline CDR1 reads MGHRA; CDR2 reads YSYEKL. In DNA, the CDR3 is TGCGCCAGCAGCCGGGGCAGGGCCTATGGCTACACCTTC. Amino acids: CASSRGRAYGYTF.